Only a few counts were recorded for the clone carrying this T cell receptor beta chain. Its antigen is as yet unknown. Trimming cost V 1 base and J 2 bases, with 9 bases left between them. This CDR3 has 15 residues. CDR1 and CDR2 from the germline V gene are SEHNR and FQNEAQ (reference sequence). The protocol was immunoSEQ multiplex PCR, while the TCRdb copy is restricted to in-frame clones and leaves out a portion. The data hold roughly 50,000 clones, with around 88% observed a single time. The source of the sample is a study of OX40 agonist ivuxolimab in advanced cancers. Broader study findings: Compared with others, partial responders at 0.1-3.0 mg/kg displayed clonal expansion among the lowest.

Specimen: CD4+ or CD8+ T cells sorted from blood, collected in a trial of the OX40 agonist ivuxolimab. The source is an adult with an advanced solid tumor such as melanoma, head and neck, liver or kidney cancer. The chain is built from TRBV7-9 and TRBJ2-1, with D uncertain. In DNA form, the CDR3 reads TGTGCCAGCAGCTTAGGGACCGCTCCCTACAATGAGCAGTTCTTC. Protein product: CASSLGTAPYNEQFF.